Listed here are 24 T cell receptor beta chains from one sample, sequenced in a study of beta chain features in type 1 diabetes. The authors reverse transcribed all of the isolated RNA, so sequencing captured expressed TCRB transcripts. Only in-frame clones appear in the TCRdb table, and some are missing; sequencing was by immunoSEQ multiplex PCR. This sample carries 200,000 to 250,000 clones, around 26% of them seen once, and the ten largest clones take 4%. The sequencing sample was made of central memory CD4+ T cells from blood. These receptors were taken from a man aged 25-45 years in good health.

V and J are TRBV28 and TRBJ2-1; TRBD2 agrees at 14 bases. CDR1 and CDR2 from the germline V gene are MDHEN and SYDVKM. The CDR3 totals 14 residues. Germline trimming cut 6 bases from V and 9 bases from J; bases unmatched to any gene: 4. CDR3: CASRWTSGRSEQFF. The CDR3 DNA sequence: TGTGCCAGCAGGTGGACTAGCGGGAGGTCTGAGCAGTTCTTC.

V usage is TRBV27 and J usage is TRBJ2-3; D tentatively reads TRBD1 or TRBD2 (6 bases each). Germline V gene sequence: CDR1 MNHEY, CDR2 SMNVEV (reference sequence). This CDR3 region has 14 residues. Trimming pared 7 bases from V and 6 bases from J, leaving 17 bases between. Here the CDR3 reads CASNFGGFGDTQYF. Written as DNA, the CDR3 is TGTGCCAGCAATTTCGGGGGCTTCGGGGATACGCAGTATTTT.

The chain recombines TRBV28 with TRBJ2-1; no clear D gene. The CDR3 consists of 16 residues. The V gene lost 7 bases and the J gene lost 4 bases, with 20 bases spanning the gap. Germline V lookup: CDR1 MDHEN, CDR2 SYDVKM. The CDR3 bases are TGTGCCAGCACCCCCCCGGCTGGCGGTACTTACAATGAGCAGTTCTTC. The encoded protein is CASTPPAGGTYNEQFF.

This clone was picked up a small number of times. The chain uses TRBV7-2 and TRBJ2-3; tentative D call: TRBD2 (6 bases). Germline V CDR1 and CDR2: SGHTA, FQGNSA. This CDR3 comprises 16 residues. The V and J ends lost 0 bases and 2 bases respectively, with 12 bases between them. The CDR3 here is CASSLASGGNTDTQYF. The CDR3 coding sequence is TGTGCCAGCAGCTTAGCTAGCGGAGGGAACACAGATACGCAGTATTTT. The whole variable domain, filled in from reference TRBV7-2 and TRBJ2-3, reads GAGVSQSPSNKVTEKGKDVELRCDPISGHTALYWYRQSLGQGLEFLIYFQGNSAPDKSGLPSDRFSAERTGGSVSTLTIQRTQQEDSAVYLCASSLASGGNTDTQYFGPGTRLTVL.

In the case of this clone: A junction boundary mismatches the germline segment, possibly from a read error. V usage is TRBV20-1 and J usage is TRBJ2-7; 11 nucleotides line up with TRBD1. Germline CDR1 reads DFQATT; CDR2 reads SNEGSKA (reference sequence). The length of the CDR3 is 11 residues. The CDR3 loop reads CSATLGQGEVF. The CDR3 DNA is TGCAGTGCTACCCTGGGACAGGGGGAAGTCTTC.

This clone was seen a few times. V is TRBV29-1 and J is TRBJ2-7, with TRBD1 matching over 10 bases. The germline gives CDR1 SQVTM, CDR2 ANQGSEA. The CDR3 has 13 residues. This chain's CDR3 is CSVRDRGSNEQYF. The CDR3 DNA is TGCAGTGTCCGGGACAGGGGATCTAACGAGCAGTACTTC.

The gene calls are TRBV30 and TRBJ2-1; D is possibly TRBD1 (6 bases). The germline V and J ends were trimmed by 8 bases and 9 bases, with 23 bases remaining between them. The CDR3 consists of 14 residues. Germline CDR1 GTSNPN, CDR2 SVGIG (reference sequence). The DNA for the CDR3 is TGTGCCGCTGCCGGGATGGGGGCTCCCCTTGAGCAGTTCTTC. Translating it yields CAAAGMGAPLEQFF.

This clone appeared a few times. Additional DNA sequences in this sample encode the identical CDR3. This chain uses TRBV20-1 with TRBJ2-5; D not certain. Germline V gene sequence: CDR1 DFQATT, CDR2 SNEGSKA (reference sequence). V lost 0 bases and J lost 5, with 4 bases in between. The CDR3 runs 11 residues. As DNA, the CDR3 is TGCAGTGCTAGAGATCGGGAGACCCAGTACTTC. Translation gives CSARDRETQYF.

To note about this clone: This specimen includes other DNA sequences encoding the same CDR3. The chain carries TRBV9 and TRBJ2-1; TRBD2 agrees at 9 bases. This CDR3 spans 16 amino acids. Germline trimming cut 0 bases from V and 5 bases from J; bases unmatched to any gene: 6. Germline assignment: CDR1 SGDLS and CDR2 YYNGEE. The CDR3 sequence: CASSVGGSGRDNEQFF. The CDR3 bases are TGTGCCAGCAGCGTAGGTGGTAGCGGGAGAGACAATGAGCAGTTCTTC.

The V gene is TRBV4-1, the J gene TRBJ1-6; the D gene is possibly TRBD1 (5 bases). The CDR3 has 15 residues. The V gene lost 1 base and the J gene lost 7 bases, with 11 bases spanning the gap. Germline-derived CDR1 and CDR2 are MGHRA and YSYEKL. The CDR3 bases are TGCGCCAGCAGCCAAGCCAGTGGGGGAAATTCACCCCTCCACTTT. This translates into CASSQASGGNSPLHF.

The chain couples TRBV30 to TRBJ1-1; possibly TRBD1 for D (6 bases). CDR1 GTSNPN and CDR2 SVGIG come from the germline V gene (reference sequence). V was shortened by 7 bases and J by 5 bases, with 11 bases between the two germline ends. This CDR3 region has 11 residues. The CDR3 protein is CASLRGTEAFF. The CDR3 DNA follows: TGTGCCTCTTTAAGGGGGACTGAAGCTTTCTTT.

This clone has a handful of counts. Different DNA sequences within this sample yield the same CDR3. J is TRBJ1-5 and V is TRBV4-1, with D unresolved. Germline V CDR1 and CDR2: MGHRA, YSYEKL. The CDR3 contains 15 residues. Trimming removed 1 base from V and 0 bases from J, with 7 bases in between. The CDR3 loop is CASSQVRDSNQPQHF. The CDR3, as DNA: TGCGCCAGCAGCCAAGTAAGGGATAGCAATCAGCCCCAGCATTTT.

Only a few counts were recorded for this clone. The rearrangement uses TRBV19 and TRBJ2-1, with D possibly called TRBD1 or TRBD2 (5 bases each). V was trimmed by 9 bases and J by 10 bases, leaving 22 bases between them. The germline CDR1 and CDR2 sequences are LNHDA and SQIVND (reference sequence). The CDR3 is made up of 14 amino acids. CDR3 amino acids: CASQTGASTGEQFF. The CDR3 DNA reads as TGTGCCAGCCAGACCGGGGCCTCGACGGGCGAGCAGTTCTTC.

The J gene is TRBJ2-2, the V gene TRBV10-3; D remains unclear. Germline CDR1 ENHRY, CDR2 SYGVKD. The CDR3 consists of 15 residues. V was pared by 7 bases and J by 0 bases, with 12 bases between. CDR3 nucleotides: TGTGCCATCACCCCCACTTCACCGAACACCGGGGAGCTGTTTTTT. It translates to CAITPTSPNTGELFF.

The V gene is TRBV7-8, the J gene TRBJ2-5, with 14 bases identical to TRBD2. Looked up from germline, CDR1 is SGHVS and CDR2 is FQNEAQ. Trimming took 5 bases from V and 0 from J; bases not matched to a gene: 8. The CDR3 spans 18 residues. CDR3 loop: CASSPGTSGGVYQETQYF. The CDR3 DNA sequence: TGTGCCAGCAGCCCCGGGACTAGCGGGGGAGTTTACCAAGAGACCCAGTACTTC.

The sample holds many counts of this clone. This chain connects TRBV5-1 to TRBJ2-1; possibly TRBD2 for D (5 bases). Trimming stripped 10 bases from V and 6 bases from J, with 17 bases between. This CDR3 has 13 residues. Germline V gene lookup returns CDR1 SGHRS and CDR2 YFSETQ. CDR3 region: CARVEGLFNEQFF. The CDR3 DNA follows: TGCGCCCGCGTAGAGGGCCTTTTCAATGAGCAGTTCTTC. Full variable domain (remainder filled in from reference TRBV5-1 and TRBJ2-1): KAGVTQTPRYLIKTRGQQVTLSCSPISGHRSVSWYQQTPGQGLQFLFEYFSETQRNKGNFPGRFSGRQFSNSRSEMNVSTLELGDSALYLCARVEGLFNEQFFGPGTRLTVL.

Notes on this clone: One end of the junction varies from germline; a read error may be responsible. The chain links TRBV2 to TRBJ1-1, with D perhaps TRBD1 (6 bases). The CDR3 is 13 amino acids. Germline CDR1 and CDR2: SNHLY and FYNNEI. Here the CDR3 DNA reads TGTGCCAGCAGCGCAACAGGGAACGCTGAAGCTTTCTTT. Its protein product is CASSATGNAEAFF.

This sequence joins TRBV6-6 and TRBJ2-1; either TRBD1 or TRBD2 may supply D (5 bases each). The V gene lost 7 bases and the J gene lost 6 bases, with 22 bases spanning the gap. CDR3 length: 16 amino acids. CDR1 and CDR2 from the germline V gene are MNHNY and SVGAGI (reference sequence). The CDR3 nucleotides are TGTGCCAGCAATAAAAAATCCCGGGACGCAAGCAATGAGCAGTTCTTC. This translates into CASNKKSRDASNEQFF.

The chain recombines TRBV30 with TRBJ2-1, with D hard to call. This CDR3 has 11 residues. V was cut by 2 bases and J by 4 bases, with 3 bases left in between. Germline V gene data show CDR1 as GTSNPN and CDR2 as SVGIG (reference sequence). The CDR3 DNA reads as TGTGCCTGGAGTCCTTACAATGAGCAGTTCTTC. Translated: CAWSPYNEQFF.

The chain has TRBV27 and TRBJ1-1; D gene ambiguous. Between the trimmed V and J ends, which lost 8 bases and 1 base, there was a span of 11 bases. Germline CDR1 MNHEY, CDR2 SMNVEV (reference sequence). This CDR3 contains 13 residues. CDR3 in amino acids: CASLGAGNTEAFF. CDR3 nucleotide sequence: TGTGCCAGCCTGGGTGCGGGGAACACTGAAGCTTTCTTT.

This chain joins TRBV7-9 and TRBJ1-1, with D maybe TRBD1 (6 bases). Deletions cut 8 bases from V and 2 bases from J, with 21 bases between. The CDR3 sequence is 16 residues long. Germline V gives CDR1 SEHNR, CDR2 FQNEAQ (reference sequence). CDR3 nucleotide sequence: TGTGCCAGCCCGCCCCACAGGGAAACTTTCAACACTGAAGCTTTCTTT. It codes for CASPPHRETFNTEAFF.

This clone was observed a single time. V and J are TRBV4-2 and TRBJ2-3; the match to TRBD2 covers 7 bases. CDR1 is LGHNA, CDR2 YNFKEQ, per germline. J gave up 4 bases and V 0 bases, and 4 bases lay outside the gene matches. There are 15 residues in the CDR3. The CDR3 nucleotides are TGTGCCAGCAGCCAAGACCCCCTAGCGGCAGATACGCAGTATTTT. Translation: CASSQDPLAADTQYF.

This clone was seen at least ten times. The CDR3 protein is CASSSSYRTSYEQYF. CDR3 DNA sequence: TGTGCCAGCAGTTCAAGCTACAGGACCTCCTACGAGCAGTACTTC. This sequence joins TRBV6-5 and TRBJ2-7; tentatively, D is TRBD1 (5 bases). Trimming left V 4 bases short and J 0 bases short, with 13 bases between. CDR3 length equals 15 residues. Germline lookup yields CDR1 MNHEY and CDR2 SVGAGI.

This clone turned up a few times. The chain couples TRBV7-9 to TRBJ2-1; the D is unclear. V lost 8 bases and J lost 10, with 18 bases in between. The CDR3 totals 13 residues. Germline CDR1 is SEHNR and CDR2 is FQNEAQ (reference sequence). CDR3 DNA sequence: TGTGCCAGCGCTACCTGGCCGGCCGGGGAGCAGTTCTTC. This codes for CASATWPAGEQFF.